This TCR beta chain was identified in a study of blood T cells in healthy people across ages (dated by TCRdb to about 2015). For the wider study: Template switching captured roughly one uniquely barcoded TCR beta cDNA molecule per two T cells in model experiments. Age-related changes in TCR beta repertoire diversity were measured in the study by deep sequencing normalized with unique cDNA molecular identifiers. Using the same blood draw, the study looked at two additional independent replicas of 1 million unique cDNA reads for two donors, one aged 18 to 30 and the other aged 80 or older. Donors were grouped into four age groups: young (average approximately 16 years), middle-aged (approximately 41), aged (approximately 58) and long-lived (roughly 80). To avoid experimental bias, donors of different ages were distributed randomly across sequencing lanes. Overall results and qualifications from the work: Compared with the aged group, the long-lived group had more naive CD4+ T cells, fewer expanded clones and increased TCR diversity, a pattern suggesting age selection. The CMV infection status of donors was not known, potentially confounding age-related changes in expanded clonotypes. Conclusive comparison of naive and antigen-experienced compartments was prevented by the profiling of bulk unsorted PBMCs. Estimates of total diversity from one million sequenced T cells were regarded as lower bounds and underestimates. As age increased, observed TCR beta diversity per million T cells dropped in a roughly linear way, and a significant reduction was already evident by age 40. The percentage of naive T cells measured by flow cytometry correlated strongly with observed TCR beta diversity.

On this clonotype itself: The clone's antigen remains unknown. The record has no base qualities; no much larger clone is one base away.

Including the terminal cysteine and phenylalanine, the CDR3 comprises 13 residues. Only the CDR3 part of the read is kept: 39 bases, read in frame from the first base. The junction carries 8 bases between V and J, which are trimmed by 0 bases and 6 bases respectively. CDR1 and CDR2 (MGHRA, YSYEKL) derive from the germline V gene. Donors were about 36 systemically healthy Caucasian individuals from Russia aged roughly 6 to 95 years. About 10 milliliters of peripheral blood were collected from each donor into EDTA-treated Vacutainer tubes. PBMCs were isolated by Ficoll-Paque density-gradient centrifugation, with at least 7 million obtained per sample. Total RNA, at least 6 micrograms per sample, was extracted from PBMCs with Trizol reagent. The percentages of naive CD45RAhigh/CD27high T cells were determined by flow cytometry on a PBMC aliquot from every donor. Libraries were made using 5' RACE. For sequencing, an Illumina HiSeq 2500 was employed. A second about 7 to 12 cycle PCR used a sample-barcoded 5' primer and a J-beta primer mix. Each TCR beta cDNA molecule received a unique molecular identifier from a template-switch 5' adaptor carrying 12 random nucleotides. Each sample yielded at least 2.5 million CDR3-containing paired-end reads. All of the RNA was converted into first-strand cDNA using the Mint cDNA synthesis kit, with a TRBC-specific oligonucleotide serving as the primer. Following uracil-DNA glycosylase treatment, all cDNA underwent a first 18-cycle PCR with the universal primers M1SS and BC2_uni_R. Processing in the source paper ran as follows. Each sample was normalized by randomly selecting 1 million high-quality reads, each carrying a distinct molecular identifier. Instead of being binned into consensus sequences, reads that shared molecular identifiers were thrown out. MiTCR, with a Q25 quality threshold and the strictest error-elimination algorithm, was used for CDR3 identification, clonotype clustering and error correction. A nonparametric unseen species model using Euler transformation provided a lower-bound estimate of total TCR beta diversity. TCRdb reworked the public reads: Q25 trimming with fastp, MiXCR clone assembly, productive beta chains retained. Rows are unified per CDR3 protein, each entry keeping the most common DNA and genes. Clone size and V and J calls follow TCRdb, not the original study. The sample table shows about 1,400,000 distinct CDR3 sequences, and around 59% are seen once. Over 5.5% of the sample belongs to the ten largest clones.

The receptor's source is a man between 18 and 29 years old in good health. Sequenced: blood. This receptor chain uses TRBV4-1 and TRBJ1-2; TRBD1 is possibly the D segment (5 matching bases). The CDR3 sequence is CASSQDGTDGYTF. The DNA sequence is TGCGCCAGCAGCCAAGATGGGACGGATGGCTACACCTTC.